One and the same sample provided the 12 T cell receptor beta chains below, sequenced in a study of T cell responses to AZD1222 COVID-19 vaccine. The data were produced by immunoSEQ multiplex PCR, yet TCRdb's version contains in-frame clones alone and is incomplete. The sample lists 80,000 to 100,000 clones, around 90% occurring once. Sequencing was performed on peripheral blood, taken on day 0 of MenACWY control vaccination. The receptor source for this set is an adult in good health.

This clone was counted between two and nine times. The CDR3 sequence is CASSPPGQYNSPLHF. CDR3 sequence (DNA): TGTGCCAGCTCACCGCCGGGACAGTATAATTCACCCCTCCACTTT. The chain uses TRBV18 and TRBJ1-6; 7 bases agree with TRBD1. Trimming took 3 bases from V and 4 from J; bases not matched to a gene: 3. The length of the CDR3 is 15 residues. CDR1 KGHSH and CDR2 LQKENI come from the germline V gene.

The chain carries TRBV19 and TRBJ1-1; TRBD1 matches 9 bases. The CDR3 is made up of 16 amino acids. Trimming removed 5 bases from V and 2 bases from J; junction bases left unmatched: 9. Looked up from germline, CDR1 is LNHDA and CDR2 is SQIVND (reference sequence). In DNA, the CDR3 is TGTGCCAGTAGTCCCCGCCGGGACAGGGTTAACACTGAAGCTTTCTTT. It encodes CASSPRRDRVNTEAFF.

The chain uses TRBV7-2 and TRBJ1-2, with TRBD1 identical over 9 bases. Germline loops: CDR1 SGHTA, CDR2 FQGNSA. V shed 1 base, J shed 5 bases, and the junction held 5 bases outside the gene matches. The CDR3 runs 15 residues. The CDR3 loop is CASSLGPGQGYGYTF. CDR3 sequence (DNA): TGTGCCAGCAGCTTAGGACCGGGACAGGGATATGGCTACACCTTC.

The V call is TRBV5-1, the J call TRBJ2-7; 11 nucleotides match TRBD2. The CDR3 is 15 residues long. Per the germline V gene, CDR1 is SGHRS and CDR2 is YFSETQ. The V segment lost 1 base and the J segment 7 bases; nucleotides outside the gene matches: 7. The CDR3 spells CASSLLTSGALEQYF. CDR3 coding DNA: TGCGCCAGCAGCTTGTTGACTAGCGGGGCCCTGGAGCAGTACTTC.

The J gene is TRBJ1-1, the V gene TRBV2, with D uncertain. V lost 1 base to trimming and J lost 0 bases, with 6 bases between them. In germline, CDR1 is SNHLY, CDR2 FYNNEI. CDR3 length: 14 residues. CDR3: CASSEVSLNTEAFF. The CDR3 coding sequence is TGTGCCAGCAGTGAAGTCAGTTTGAACACTGAAGCTTTCTTT.

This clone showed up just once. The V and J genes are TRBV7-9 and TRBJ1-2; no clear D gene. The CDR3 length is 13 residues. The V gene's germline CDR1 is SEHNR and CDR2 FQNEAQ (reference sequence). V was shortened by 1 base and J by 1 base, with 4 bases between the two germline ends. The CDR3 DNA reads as TGTGCCAGCAGCTTAGAGCGTAACTATGGCTACACCTTC. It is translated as CASSLERNYGYTF.

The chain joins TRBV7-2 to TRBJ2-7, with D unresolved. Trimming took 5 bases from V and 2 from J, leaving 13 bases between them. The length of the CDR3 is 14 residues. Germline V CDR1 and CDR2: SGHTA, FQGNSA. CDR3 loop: CASSPRGSPYEQYF. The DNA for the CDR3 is TGTGCCAGCAGCCCTCGAGGCAGCCCCTACGAGCAGTACTTC. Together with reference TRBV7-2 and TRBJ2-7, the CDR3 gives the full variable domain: GAGVSQSPSNKVTEKGKDVELRCDPISGHTALYWYRQSLGQGLEFLIYFQGNSAPDKSGLPSDRFSAERTGGSVSTLTIQRTQQEDSAVYLCASSPRGSPYEQYFGPGTRLTVT.

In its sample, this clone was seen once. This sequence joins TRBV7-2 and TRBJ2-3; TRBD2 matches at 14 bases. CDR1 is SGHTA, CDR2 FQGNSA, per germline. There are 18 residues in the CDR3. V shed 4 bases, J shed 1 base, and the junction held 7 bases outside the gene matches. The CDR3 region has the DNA TGTGCCAGCAGCTCCGCCGGACTAGCGGGGGGACGCACAGATACGCAGTATTTT. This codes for CASSSAGLAGGRTDTQYF. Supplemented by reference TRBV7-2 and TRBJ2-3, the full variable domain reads GAGVSQSPSNKVTEKGKDVELRCDPISGHTALYWYRQSLGQGLEFLIYFQGNSAPDKSGLPSDRFSAERTGGSVSTLTIQRTQQEDSAVYLCASSSAGLAGGRTDTQYFGPGTRLTVL.

CDR3 sequence (DNA): TGTGCCAGCAGCTTAGTTGGGTTTGGCAATCAGCCCCAGCATTTT. Amino acids: CASSLVGFGNQPQHF. The chain recombines TRBV7-8 with TRBJ1-5; D call uncertain. Germline loops: CDR1 SGHVS, CDR2 FQNEAQ. The CDR3 consists of 15 residues. V was trimmed by 1 base and J by 2 bases, leaving 9 bases between them. The full variable domain, rest sourced from reference TRBV7-8 and TRBJ1-5, is GAGVSQSPRYKVAKRGQDVALRCDPISGHVSLFWYQQALGQGPEFLTYFQNEAQLDKSGLPSDRFFAERPEGSVSTLKIQRTQQEDSAVYLCASSLVGFGNQPQHFGDGTRLSIL.

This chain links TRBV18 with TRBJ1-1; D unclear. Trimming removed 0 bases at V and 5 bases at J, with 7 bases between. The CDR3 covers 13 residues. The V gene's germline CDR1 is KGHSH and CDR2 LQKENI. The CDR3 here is CASSPPGRTEAFF. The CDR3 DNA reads TGTGCCAGCTCACCACCGGGTAGGACTGAAGCTTTCTTT.

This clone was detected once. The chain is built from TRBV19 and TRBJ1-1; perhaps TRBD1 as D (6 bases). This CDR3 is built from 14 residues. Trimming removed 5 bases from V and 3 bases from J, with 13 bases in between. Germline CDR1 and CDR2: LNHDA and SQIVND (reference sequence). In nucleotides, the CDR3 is TGTGCCAGTAGTGCACAGGGCGGGGACACTGAAGCTTTCTTT. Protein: CASSAQGGDTEAFF.

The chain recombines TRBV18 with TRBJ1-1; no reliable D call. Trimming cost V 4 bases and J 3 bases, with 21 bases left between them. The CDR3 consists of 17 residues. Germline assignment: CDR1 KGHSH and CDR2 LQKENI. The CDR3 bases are TGTGCCAGCTCACAAATCTCCGTAATGGGATCGGACACTGAAGCTTTCTTT. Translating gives CASSQISVMGSDTEAFF.